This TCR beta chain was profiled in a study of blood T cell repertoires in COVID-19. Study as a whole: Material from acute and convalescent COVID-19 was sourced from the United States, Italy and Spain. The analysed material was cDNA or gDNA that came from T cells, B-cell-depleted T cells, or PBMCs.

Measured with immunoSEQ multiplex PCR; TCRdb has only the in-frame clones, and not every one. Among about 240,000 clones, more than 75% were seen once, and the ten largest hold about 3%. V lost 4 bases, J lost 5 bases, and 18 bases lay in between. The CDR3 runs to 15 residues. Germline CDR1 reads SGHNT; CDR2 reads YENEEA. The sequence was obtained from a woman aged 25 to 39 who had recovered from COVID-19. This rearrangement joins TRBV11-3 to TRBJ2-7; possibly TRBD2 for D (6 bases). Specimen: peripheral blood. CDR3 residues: CASSSGHAGLNEQYF. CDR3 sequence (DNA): TGTGCCAGCAGCTCTGGCCACGCGGGGCTTAACGAGCAGTACTTC.